The source of this TCR beta chain is a study of cytomegalovirus exposure and HLA in healthy donors. Notes on the study in general: Later analysis suggested links between common viral pathogens and several top significant clusters. While the bulk of TCR sequences proved rare, some public TCRs turned up in many donors. One cluster of highly shared sequence variants probably arose as a sequencing artifact.

This clone has only a few counts. Its matching antigen is unknown. Vbeta (60) and Jbeta (13) primers were used in the PCR. Profiling relied on immunoSEQ multiplex PCR, and the TCRdb table lists in-frame clones only, not all of them. The profile shows about 160,000 clones, 84% of them singletons. The CDR3 sequence is 13 residues long. CDR1 MNHNS and CDR2 SASEGT come from the germline V gene. V was clipped by 3 bases and J by 5 bases, with 8 bases between them. This clonotype was sampled from a boy aged 2-9 years in good health and CMV-seronegative. The genes are TRBV6-1 and TRBJ1-5; D not resolved. The sample was PBMCs. CDR3 sequence (DNA): TGTGCCAGCAGTGACACAGTTGATCAGCCCCAGCATTTT. Its protein product is CASSDTVDQPQHF.